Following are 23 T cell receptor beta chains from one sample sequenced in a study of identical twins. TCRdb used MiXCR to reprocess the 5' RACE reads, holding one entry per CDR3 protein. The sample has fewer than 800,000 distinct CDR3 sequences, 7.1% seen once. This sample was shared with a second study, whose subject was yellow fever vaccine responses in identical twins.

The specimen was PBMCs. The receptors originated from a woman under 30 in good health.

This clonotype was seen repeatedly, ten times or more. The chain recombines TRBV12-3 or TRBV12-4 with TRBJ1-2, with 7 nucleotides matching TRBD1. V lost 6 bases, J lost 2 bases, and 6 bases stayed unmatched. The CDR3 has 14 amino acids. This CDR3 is CASRRQGSNYGYTF. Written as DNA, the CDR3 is TGTGCCAGCAGGAGACAGGGATCGAACTATGGCTACACCTTC.

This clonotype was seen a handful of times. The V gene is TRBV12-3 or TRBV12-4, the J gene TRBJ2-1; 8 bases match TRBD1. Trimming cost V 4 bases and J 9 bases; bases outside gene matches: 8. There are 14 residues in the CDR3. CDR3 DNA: TGTGCCAGCAGTTGGACCCAGGGGGCCAGTGAGCAGTTCTTC. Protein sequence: CASSWTQGASEQFF.

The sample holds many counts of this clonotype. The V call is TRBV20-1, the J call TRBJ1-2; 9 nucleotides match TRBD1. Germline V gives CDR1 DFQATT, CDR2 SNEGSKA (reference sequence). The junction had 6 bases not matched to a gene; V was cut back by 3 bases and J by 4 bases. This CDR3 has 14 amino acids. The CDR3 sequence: CSASQTGGVYGYTF. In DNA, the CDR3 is TGCAGTGCTAGTCAAACAGGGGGCGTCTATGGCTACACCTTC.

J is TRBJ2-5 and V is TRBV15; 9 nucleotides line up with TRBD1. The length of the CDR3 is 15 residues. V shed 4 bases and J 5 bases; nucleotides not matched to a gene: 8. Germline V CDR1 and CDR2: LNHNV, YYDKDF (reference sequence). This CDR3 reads CATSTTGGELETQYF. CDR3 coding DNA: TGTGCCACCAGCACGACAGGGGGGGAGTTGGAGACCCAGTACTTC.

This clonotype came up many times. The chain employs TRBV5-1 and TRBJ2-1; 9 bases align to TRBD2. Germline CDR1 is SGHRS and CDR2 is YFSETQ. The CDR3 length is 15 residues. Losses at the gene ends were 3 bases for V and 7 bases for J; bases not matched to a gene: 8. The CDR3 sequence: CASSSGTSNLNEQFF. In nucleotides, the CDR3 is TGCGCCAGCAGCTCCGGGACTAGCAATTTGAATGAGCAGTTCTTC.

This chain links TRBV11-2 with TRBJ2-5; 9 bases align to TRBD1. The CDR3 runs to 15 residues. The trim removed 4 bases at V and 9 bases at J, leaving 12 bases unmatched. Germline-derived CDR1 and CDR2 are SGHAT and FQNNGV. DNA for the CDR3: TGTGCCAGCAGCTCACGGGACAGGGCACCCGGGGCCCAGTACTTC. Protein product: CASSSRDRAPGAQYF.

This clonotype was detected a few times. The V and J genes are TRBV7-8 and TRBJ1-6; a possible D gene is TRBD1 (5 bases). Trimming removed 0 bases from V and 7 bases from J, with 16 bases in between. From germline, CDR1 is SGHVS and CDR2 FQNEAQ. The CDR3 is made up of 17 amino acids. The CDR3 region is CASSLALNVRENSPLHF. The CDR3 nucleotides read TGTGCCAGCAGCTTAGCGCTAAATGTCAGGGAAAATTCACCCCTCCACTTT.

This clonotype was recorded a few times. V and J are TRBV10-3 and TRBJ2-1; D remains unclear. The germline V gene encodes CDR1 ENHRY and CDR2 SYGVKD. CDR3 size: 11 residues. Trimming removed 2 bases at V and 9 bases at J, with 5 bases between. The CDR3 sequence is CAISETVEQFF. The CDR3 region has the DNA TGTGCCATCAGTGAGACAGTTGAGCAGTTCTTC.

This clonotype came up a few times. CDR3 loop: CATSRARAQYEQYF. For the CDR3, the DNA is TGTGCCACCAGCAGAGCCAGGGCACAGTACGAGCAGTACTTC. The rearrangement uses TRBV15 and TRBJ2-7; perhaps TRBD1 as D (5 bases). Germline CDR1 LNHNV, CDR2 YYDKDF (reference sequence). This CDR3 contains 14 residues. Trimming removed 1 base from V and 4 bases from J, with 11 bases in between.

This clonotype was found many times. CDR3 sequence (DNA): TGTGCCAGCAGTCGGACTACTTACAATGAGCAGTTCTTC. This gives the protein CASSRTTYNEQFF. This chain joins TRBV12-3 or TRBV12-4 and TRBJ2-1; a weak D match, TRBD2 (6 bases). The CDR3 loop spans 13 amino acids. V was clipped by 5 bases and J by 4 bases, with 9 bases between them.

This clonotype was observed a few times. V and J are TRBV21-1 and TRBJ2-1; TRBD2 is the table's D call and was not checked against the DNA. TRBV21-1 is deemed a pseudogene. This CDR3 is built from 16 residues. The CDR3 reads CASSCQRGGLANEQFF. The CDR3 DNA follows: TGTGCCAGCAGCTGCCAGCGGGGGGGATTGGCCAATGAGCAGTTCTTC.

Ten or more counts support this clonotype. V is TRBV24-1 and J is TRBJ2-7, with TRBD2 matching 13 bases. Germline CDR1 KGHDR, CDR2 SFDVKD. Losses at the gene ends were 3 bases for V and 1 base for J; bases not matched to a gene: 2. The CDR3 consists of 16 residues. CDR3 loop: CATSDTGLAGSYEQYF. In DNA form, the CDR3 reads TGTGCCACCAGTGATACGGGACTAGCGGGATCCTACGAGCAGTACTTC.

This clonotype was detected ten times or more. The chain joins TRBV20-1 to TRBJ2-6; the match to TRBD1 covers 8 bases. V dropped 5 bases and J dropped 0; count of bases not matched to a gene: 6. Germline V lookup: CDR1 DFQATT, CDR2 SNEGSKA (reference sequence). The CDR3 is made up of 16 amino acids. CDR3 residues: CSAGDRKSSGANVLTF. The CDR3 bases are TGCAGTGCTGGGGACAGGAAGAGCTCTGGGGCCAACGTCCTGACTTTC.

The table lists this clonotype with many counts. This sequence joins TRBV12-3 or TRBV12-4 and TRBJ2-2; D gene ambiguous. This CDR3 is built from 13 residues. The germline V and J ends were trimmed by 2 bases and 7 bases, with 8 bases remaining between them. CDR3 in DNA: TGTGCCAGCAGTTTAAGTCCCAGCGGGGAGCTGTTTTTT. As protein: CASSLSPSGELFF.

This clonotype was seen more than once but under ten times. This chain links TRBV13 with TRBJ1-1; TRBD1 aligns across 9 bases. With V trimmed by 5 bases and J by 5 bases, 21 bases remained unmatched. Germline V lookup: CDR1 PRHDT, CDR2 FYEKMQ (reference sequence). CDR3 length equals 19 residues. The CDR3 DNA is TGTGCCAGCAGCCCCGACCCCCTAGACAGGGGGGGAAGGTGGACTGAAGCTTTCTTT. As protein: CASSPDPLDRGGRWTEAFF.

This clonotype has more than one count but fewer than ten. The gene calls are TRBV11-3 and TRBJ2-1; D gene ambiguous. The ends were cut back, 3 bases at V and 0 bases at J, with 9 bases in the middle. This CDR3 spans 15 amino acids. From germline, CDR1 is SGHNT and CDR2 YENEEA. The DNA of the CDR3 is TGTGCCAGCAGCTTTCCGGCCTTCTCCTACAATGAGCAGTTCTTC. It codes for CASSFPAFSYNEQFF.

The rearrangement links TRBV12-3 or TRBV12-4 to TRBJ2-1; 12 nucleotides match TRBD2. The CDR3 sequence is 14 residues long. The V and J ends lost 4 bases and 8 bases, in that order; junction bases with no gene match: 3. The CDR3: CASSSTSGSYEQFF. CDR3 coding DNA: TGTGCCAGCAGTTCGACTAGCGGGAGTTATGAGCAGTTCTTC.

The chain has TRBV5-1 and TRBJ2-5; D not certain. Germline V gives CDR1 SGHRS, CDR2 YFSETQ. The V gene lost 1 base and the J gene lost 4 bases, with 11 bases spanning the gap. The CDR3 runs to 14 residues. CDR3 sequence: CASSLQSTLETQYF. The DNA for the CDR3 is TGCGCCAGCAGCTTGCAGTCTACCCTAGAGACCCAGTACTTC.

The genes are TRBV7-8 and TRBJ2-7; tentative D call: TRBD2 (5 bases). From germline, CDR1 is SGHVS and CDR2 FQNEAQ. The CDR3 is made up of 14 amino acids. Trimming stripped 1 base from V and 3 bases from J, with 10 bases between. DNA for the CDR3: TGTGCCAGCAGCTTAGTGGAGGACGGCTACGAGCAGTACTTC. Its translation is CASSLVEDGYEQYF.

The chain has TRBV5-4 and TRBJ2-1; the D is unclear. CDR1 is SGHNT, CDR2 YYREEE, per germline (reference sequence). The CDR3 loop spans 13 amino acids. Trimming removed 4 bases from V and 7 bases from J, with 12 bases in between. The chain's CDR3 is CASSALLGNEQFF. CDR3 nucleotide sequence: TGTGCCAGCAGCGCCCTTCTCGGGAATGAGCAGTTCTTC. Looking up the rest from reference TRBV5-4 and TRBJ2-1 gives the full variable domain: ETGVTQSPTHLIKTRGQQVTLRCSSQSGHNTVSWYQQALGQGPQFIFQYYREEENGRGNFPPRFSGLQFPNYSSELNVNALELDDSALYLCASSALLGNEQFFGPGTRLTVL.

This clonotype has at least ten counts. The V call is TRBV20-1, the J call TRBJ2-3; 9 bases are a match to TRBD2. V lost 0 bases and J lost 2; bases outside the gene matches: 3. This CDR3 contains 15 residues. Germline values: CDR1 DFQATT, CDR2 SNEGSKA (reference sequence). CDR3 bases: TGCAGTGCTAGAGAAGGGACTAGCCTCACAGATACGCAGTATTTT. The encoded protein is CSAREGTSLTDTQYF.

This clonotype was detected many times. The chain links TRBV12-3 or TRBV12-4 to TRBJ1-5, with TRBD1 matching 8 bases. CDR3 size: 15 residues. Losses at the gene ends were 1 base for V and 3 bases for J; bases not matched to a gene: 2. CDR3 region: CASSLGTGLNQPQHF. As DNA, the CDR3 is TGTGCCAGCAGTTTAGGGACAGGGCTCAATCAGCCCCAGCATTTT.

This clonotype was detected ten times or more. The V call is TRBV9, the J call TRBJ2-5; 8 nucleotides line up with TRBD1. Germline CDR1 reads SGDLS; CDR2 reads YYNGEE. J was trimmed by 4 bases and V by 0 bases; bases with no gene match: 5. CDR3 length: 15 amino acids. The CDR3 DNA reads TGTGCCAGCAGCGTAGGGGGGACAGGAGGAGAGACCCAGTACTTC. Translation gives CASSVGGTGGETQYF.